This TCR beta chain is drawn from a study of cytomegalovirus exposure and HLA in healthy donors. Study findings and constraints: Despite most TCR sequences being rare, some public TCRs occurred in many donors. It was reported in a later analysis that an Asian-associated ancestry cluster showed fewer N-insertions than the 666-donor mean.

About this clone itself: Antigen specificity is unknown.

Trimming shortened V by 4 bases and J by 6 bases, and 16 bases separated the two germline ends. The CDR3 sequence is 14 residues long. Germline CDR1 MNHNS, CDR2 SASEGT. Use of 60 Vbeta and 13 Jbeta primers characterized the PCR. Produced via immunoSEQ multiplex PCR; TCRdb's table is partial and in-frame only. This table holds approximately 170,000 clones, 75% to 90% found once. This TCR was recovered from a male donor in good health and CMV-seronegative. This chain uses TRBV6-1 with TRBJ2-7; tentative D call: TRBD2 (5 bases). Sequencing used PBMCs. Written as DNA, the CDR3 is TGTGCCAGCAGTGCTGTCCGGGGAGAGACCGAGCAGTACTTC. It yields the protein CASSAVRGETEQYF.